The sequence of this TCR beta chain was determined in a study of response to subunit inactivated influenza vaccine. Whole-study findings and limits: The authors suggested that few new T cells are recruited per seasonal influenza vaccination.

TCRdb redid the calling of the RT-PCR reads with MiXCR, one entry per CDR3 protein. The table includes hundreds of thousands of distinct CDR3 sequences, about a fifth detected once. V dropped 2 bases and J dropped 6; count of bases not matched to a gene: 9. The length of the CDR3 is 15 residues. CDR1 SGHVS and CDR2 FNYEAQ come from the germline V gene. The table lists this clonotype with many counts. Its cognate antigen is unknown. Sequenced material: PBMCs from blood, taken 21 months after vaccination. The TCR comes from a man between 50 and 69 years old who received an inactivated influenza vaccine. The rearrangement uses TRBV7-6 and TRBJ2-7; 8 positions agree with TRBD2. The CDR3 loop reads CASSLYREGVGEQYF. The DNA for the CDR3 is TGTGCCAGCAGCTTATATCGGGAGGGTGTAGGCGAGCAGTACTTC. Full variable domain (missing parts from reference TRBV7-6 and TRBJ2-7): GAGVSQSPRYKVTKRGQDVALRCDPISGHVSLYWYRQALGQGPEFLTYFNYEAQQDKSGLPNDRFSAERPEGSISTLTIQRTEQRDSAMYRCASSLYREGVGEQYFGPGTRLTVT.